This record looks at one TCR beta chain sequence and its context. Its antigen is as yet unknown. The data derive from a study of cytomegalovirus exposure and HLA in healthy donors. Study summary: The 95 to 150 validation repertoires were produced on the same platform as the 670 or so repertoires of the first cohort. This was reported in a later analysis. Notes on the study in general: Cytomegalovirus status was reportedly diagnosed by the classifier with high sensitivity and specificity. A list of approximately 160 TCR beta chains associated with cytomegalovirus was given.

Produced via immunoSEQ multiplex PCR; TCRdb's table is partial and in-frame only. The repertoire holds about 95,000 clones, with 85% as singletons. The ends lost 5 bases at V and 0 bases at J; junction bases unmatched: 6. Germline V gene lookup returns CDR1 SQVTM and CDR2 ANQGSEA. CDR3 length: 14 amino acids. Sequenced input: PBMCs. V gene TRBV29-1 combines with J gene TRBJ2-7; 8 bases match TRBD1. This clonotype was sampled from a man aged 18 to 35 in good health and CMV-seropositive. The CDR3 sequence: CSVTGQGDSYEQYF. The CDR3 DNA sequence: TGCAGCGTTACCGGACAGGGTGACTCCTACGAGCAGTACTTC.